The clone carrying this T cell receptor beta chain has just a few counts. The sample comes from a study of control samples from healthy donors and cancer patients. The assay was immunoSEQ multiplex PCR, and TCRdb's table has in-frame clones only and misses some. The data contain over 90,000 clones, approximately 90% of them singletons. V gave up 5 bases and J gave up 2 bases; unmatched junction bases: 4. Germline V lookup: CDR1 MGHRA, CDR2 YSYEKL. The CDR3 covers 15 residues. The source of this sequence is a man aged 60-69 years with lung cancer. Material: PBMCs. V is TRBV4-1 and J is TRBJ2-3; TRBD1 aligns across 10 bases. CDR3 sequence (DNA): TGCGCCAGCAGCACCGGGACAGGGGTCACAGATACGCAGTATTTT. This translates into CASSTGTGVTDTQYF.